This record covers a single T cell receptor (beta chain). Per the germline V gene, CDR1 is LGHDT and CDR2 is YNNKEL (reference sequence). J was trimmed by 12 bases and V by 3 bases; bases with no gene match: 18. The CDR3 has 17 residues. Generated by immunoSEQ multiplex PCR, the TCRdb table keeps only in-frame clones and is missing some. The data contain 400,000 or so clones, roughly 87% of them singletons. The record originates from a study of blood T cell repertoires in COVID-19. The receptor was derived from a man younger than 35 who had recovered from COVID-19. The specimen sequenced was PBMCs or T cells enriched from blood (not recorded which). The V call is TRBV3-1 (or the pseudogene TRBV3-2), the J call TRBJ2-1; 9 nucleotides line up with TRBD1. The CDR3 coding sequence is TGTGCCAGCAGCCAGAGATTGAACCGGGACAGGGTGGGTTGGCAGTTCTTC. Protein: CASSQRLNRDRVGWQFF.